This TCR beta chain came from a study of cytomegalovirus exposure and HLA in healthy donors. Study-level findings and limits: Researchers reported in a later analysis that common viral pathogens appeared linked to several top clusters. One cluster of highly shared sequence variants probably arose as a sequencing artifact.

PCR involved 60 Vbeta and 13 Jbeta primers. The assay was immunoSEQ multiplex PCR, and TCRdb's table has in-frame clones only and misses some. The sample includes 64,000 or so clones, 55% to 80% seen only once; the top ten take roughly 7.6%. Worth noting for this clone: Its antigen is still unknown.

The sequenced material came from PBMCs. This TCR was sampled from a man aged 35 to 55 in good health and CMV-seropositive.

CDR3 bases: TGTGCCAGCAGTGGGACTAGCGGGACAGCCTACGAGCAGTACTTC. It yields the protein CASSGTSGTAYEQYF. V gene TRBV2 combines with J gene TRBJ2-7; 12 bases match TRBD2. The length of the CDR3 is 15 residues. The J segment lost 2 bases and the V segment lost 4 bases, leaving 3 bases of the junction unmatched. Germline-derived CDR1 and CDR2 are SNHLY and FYNNEI.